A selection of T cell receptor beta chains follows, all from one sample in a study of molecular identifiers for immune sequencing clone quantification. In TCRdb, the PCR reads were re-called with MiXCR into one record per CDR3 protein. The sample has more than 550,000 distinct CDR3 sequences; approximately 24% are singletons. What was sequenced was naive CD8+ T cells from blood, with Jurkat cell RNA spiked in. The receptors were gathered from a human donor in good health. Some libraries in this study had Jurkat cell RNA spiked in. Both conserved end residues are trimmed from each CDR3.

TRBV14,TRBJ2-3,ASSAPGLPDTQY
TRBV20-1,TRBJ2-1,SAVSGSPYNEQF
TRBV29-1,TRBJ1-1,SVPPLGHTEAF
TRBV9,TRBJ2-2,ASSVGYSNTGELF
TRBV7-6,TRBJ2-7,ASSFGLAYEQY
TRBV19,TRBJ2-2,ASSIGQGAYGELF
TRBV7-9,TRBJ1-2,ASRASMYDGYT
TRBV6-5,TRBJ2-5,ASSLAFGGQETQY
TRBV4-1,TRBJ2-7,ASSQGLAHSYEQY
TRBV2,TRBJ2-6,ASRGTTRLSGANVLT
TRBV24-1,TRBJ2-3,ATSDLDVGDPTSSTQY
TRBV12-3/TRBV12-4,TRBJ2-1,ASSLCGRINEQF
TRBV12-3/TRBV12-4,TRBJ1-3,ASSVDGTSGSTIY
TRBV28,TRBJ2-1,ASSLTSGLYNQQF
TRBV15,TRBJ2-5,ATSRDFGQETQY
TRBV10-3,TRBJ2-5,AISDDRLMYPRRGQETQY
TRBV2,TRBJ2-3,ASRDRVHTDTQY